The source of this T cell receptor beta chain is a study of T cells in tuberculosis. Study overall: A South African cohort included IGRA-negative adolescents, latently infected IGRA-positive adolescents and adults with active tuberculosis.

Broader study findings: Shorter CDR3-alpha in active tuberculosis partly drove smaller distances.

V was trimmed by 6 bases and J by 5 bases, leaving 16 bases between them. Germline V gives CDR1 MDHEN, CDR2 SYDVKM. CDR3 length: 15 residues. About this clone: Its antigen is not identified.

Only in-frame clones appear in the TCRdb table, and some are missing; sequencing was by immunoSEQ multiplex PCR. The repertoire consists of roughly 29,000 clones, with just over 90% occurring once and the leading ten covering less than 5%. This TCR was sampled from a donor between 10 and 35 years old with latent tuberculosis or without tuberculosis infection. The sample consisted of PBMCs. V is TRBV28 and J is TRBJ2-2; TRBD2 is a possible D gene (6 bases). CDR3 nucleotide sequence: TGTGCCAGCAGCCCTTATTTTGGGACTACCGGGGAGCTGTTTTTT. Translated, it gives CASSPYFGTTGELFF.